Detailed here is one TCR beta chain. Antigen unknown. The method was immunoSEQ multiplex PCR; TCRdb's version includes in-frame clones alone and lacks a portion of them. The sample yields 25,000 to 35,000 clones, roughly 87% seen once. The data were obtained in a study of OX40 agonist ivuxolimab in advanced cancers. Background on the study: Patients were dosed with the agonistic anti-OX40 (CD134) antibody ivuxolimab. General study findings and limits: The expanded peripheral T cells' antigen specificity was not determined. Among T cells, CD8+ cells averaged more expanded clones than CD4+ cells.

With V trimmed by 3 bases and J by 5 bases, 7 bases remained unmatched. In germline, CDR1 is SEHNR, CDR2 FQNEAQ (reference sequence). The CDR3 contains 15 residues. Source: CD4+ or CD8+ T cells sorted from blood, taken in a trial of the OX40 agonist ivuxolimab. The receptor comes from an adult with an advanced solid tumor such as melanoma, head and neck, liver or kidney cancer. The gene calls are TRBV7-9 and TRBJ2-3; TRBD2 matches at 8 bases. CDR3 in DNA: TGTGCCAGCAGCTTCAGCGGGAGCTTAGGAGATACGCAGTATTTT. This gives the protein CASSFSGSLGDTQYF.